This T cell receptor (beta chain) is drawn from a study of blood T cells in healthy people across ages. In the study overall: With template switching, about one barcoded beta molecule was captured per two T cells.

This CDR3 spans 11 amino acids. CDR1 and CDR2 (germline): DFQATT, SNEGSKA (reference sequence). A J-beta primer mix and a sample-barcoded 5' primer were used in a second PCR of about 7 to 12 cycles. Each of the cDNA molecules was tagged by a template-switch adaptor with 12 random nucleotides. Each CDR3 protein gets one entry after TCRdb re-called the 5' RACE reads with MiXCR. This sample has fewer than 950,000 distinct CDR3 sequences, with 30% to 45% found just once. No fewer than 6.5 million PBMCs went into each sample. The sample taken for sequencing was blood. The rearrangement uses TRBV20-1 and TRBJ1-1; D is uncertain. The receptor was isolated from a man between 18 and 29 years old in good health. In DNA, the CDR3 is TGCAGAGCAGCGGGGATCGGTGAAGCTTTCTTT. As protein: CRAAGIGEAFF.